A few counts support the clone carrying this T cell receptor (beta chain). The CDR3 has 13 amino acids. Trimming cost V 4 bases and J 4 bases, with 12 bases left between them. Germline V gene data show CDR1 as SGHRS and CDR2 as YFSETQ. Amplified TCR beta CDR3 regions derived from RNA transcripts. First-round RT-PCR of the TCR CDR3 relied on the HTBI primer set. In TCRdb, the multiplex PCR reads were re-called with MiXCR into one record per CDR3 protein. The repertoire holds 500,000 to 550,000 distinct CDR3 sequences, with about 20% as singletons. The data belong to a study of T cells in Graves' hyperthyroidism and ophthalmopathy.

Material for sequencing was blood. The receptor was derived from a man between 18 and 29 years old with Graves' hyperthyroidism. This chain links TRBV5-1 with TRBJ2-7; D possibly corresponds to TRBD2 (5 bases). CDR3 protein: CASSAVGEYEQYF. The CDR3 bases are TGCGCCAGCAGCGCCGTGGGAGAATACGAGCAGTACTTC.